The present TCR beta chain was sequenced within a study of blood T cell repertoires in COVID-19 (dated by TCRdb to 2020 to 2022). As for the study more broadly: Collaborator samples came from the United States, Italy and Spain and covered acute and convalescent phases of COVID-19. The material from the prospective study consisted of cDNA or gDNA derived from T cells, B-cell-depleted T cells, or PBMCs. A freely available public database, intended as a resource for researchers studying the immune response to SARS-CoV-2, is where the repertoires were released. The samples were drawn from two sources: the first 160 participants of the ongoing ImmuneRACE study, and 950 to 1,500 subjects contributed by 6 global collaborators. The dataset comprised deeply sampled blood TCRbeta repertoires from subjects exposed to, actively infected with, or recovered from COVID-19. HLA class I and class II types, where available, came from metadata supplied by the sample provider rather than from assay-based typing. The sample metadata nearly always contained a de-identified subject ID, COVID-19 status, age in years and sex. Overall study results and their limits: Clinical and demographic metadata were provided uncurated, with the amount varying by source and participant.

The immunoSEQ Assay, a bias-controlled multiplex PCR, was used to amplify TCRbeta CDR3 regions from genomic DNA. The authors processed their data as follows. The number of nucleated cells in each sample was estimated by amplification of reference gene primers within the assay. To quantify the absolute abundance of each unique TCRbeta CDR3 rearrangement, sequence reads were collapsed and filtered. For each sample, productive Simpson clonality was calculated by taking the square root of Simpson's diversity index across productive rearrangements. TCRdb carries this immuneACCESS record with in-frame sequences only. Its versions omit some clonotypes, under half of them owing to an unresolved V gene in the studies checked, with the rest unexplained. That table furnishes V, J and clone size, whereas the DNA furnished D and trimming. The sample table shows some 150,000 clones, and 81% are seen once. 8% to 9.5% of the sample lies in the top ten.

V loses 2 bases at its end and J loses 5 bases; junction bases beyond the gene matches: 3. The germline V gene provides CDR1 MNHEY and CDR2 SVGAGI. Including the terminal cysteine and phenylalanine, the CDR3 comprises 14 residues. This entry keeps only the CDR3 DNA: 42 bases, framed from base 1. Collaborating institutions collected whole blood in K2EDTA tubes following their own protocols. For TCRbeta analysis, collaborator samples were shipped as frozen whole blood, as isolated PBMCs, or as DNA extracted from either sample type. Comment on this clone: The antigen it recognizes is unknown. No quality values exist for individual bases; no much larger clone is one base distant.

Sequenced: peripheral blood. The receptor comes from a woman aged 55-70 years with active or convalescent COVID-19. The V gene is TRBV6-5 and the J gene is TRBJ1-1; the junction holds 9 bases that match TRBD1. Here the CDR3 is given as CASSYQTGGTEAFF. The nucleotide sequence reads TGTGCCAGCAGTTACCAGACAGGGGGAACTGAAGCTTTCTTT.